The present T cell receptor beta chain was sequenced within a study of sequential checkpoint blockade in melanoma. As for the study in general: Maintenance nivolumab came after either treatment sequence.

Treatment denoted: randomized to nivolumab then ipilimumab (arm A) or the reverse (arm B). PBMC sorting kept live CD3+CD8+ cells without CD19 or CD56. Some clones are missing from TCRdb's copy, which holds only in-frame ones; the method was immunoSEQ multiplex PCR. The sample has approximately 22,000 clones; less than 75% are singletons. The CDR3 sequence is 13 residues long. Germline lookup yields CDR1 LGHNA and CDR2 YSLEER. The ends were cut back, 1 base at V and 6 bases at J, with 10 bases in the middle. The input for sequencing was CD8+ T cells sorted from blood (inferred from file names), taken from a patient given nivolumab and ipilimumab in sequence. The chain joins TRBV4-3 to TRBJ2-7; D might be TRBD1 (6 bases). This sequence originates from a human donor with melanoma. DNA for the CDR3: TGCGCCAGCAGCCAAGCAGGGGACGGCGAGCAGTACTTC. The encoded protein is CASSQAGDGEQYF.